This T cell receptor (beta chain) was profiled in a study of shared clonotypes between healthy human individuals. V shed 1 base and J shed 4 bases, with 13 bases lying between them. The CDR3 loop spans 15 amino acids. CDR1 is MNHNS, CDR2 SASEGT, per germline. Splitting of each subset's genomic DNA was done evenly across several immunoSEQ plates. The table came from immunoSEQ multiplex PCR; TCRdb's copy has only in-frame clones and leaves some out. Among approximately 250,000 clones listed, approximately 65% were seen once. Sequenced: memory CD4+ T cells sorted from blood. Subset in this sample: CD45RA-negative fraction. The chain couples TRBV6-1 to TRBJ1-2; maybe TRBD1 (5 bases). This clonotype was sampled from a man aged 30 to 45 in good health. This chain's CDR3 is CASSEGGAPSYGYTF. The CDR3, as DNA: TGTGCCAGCAGTGAAGGTGGGGCCCCAAGCTATGGCTACACCTTC.